The 27 T cell receptor beta chains below were found in one sample sequenced in a study of cytomegalovirus exposure and HLA in healthy donors. 13 Jbeta primers and 60 Vbeta primers were used for the PCR. The protocol was immunoSEQ multiplex PCR, while the TCRdb copy is restricted to in-frame clones and leaves out a portion. The sample includes under 200,000 clones, approximately 80% of them seen just once. The sequenced sample consisted of PBMCs. The receptors shown here come from a woman in her late teens or twenties in good health and CMV-seropositive.

This clone was picked up one time. The chain couples TRBV11-2 to TRBJ1-4; 9 bases align to TRBD1. Germline CDR1 SGHAT, CDR2 FQNNGV. The CDR3 has 14 residues. With 1 base clipped from V and 11 bases from J, the junction kept 5 bases outside the gene matches. This chain's CDR3 is CASSLGTGEGKLFF. DNA of the CDR3: TGTGCCAGCAGCTTAGGGACAGGGGAGGGCAAACTGTTTTTT.

The V call is TRBV7-9, the J call TRBJ1-2; possible D gene TRBD1, 5 bases. This CDR3 has 15 residues. The V end lost 5 bases, the J end lost 1 base, and 14 bases lay between the germline ends. Germline CDR1 and CDR2: SEHNR and FQNEAQ (reference sequence). CDR3 DNA sequence: TGTGCCAGCAGCCCCTCGGGGGGGGTTAACTATGGCTACACCTTC. Protein product: CASSPSGGVNYGYTF. The whole variable domain, remainder taken from reference TRBV7-9 and TRBJ1-2, is DTGVSQNPRHKITKRGQNVTFRCDPISEHNRLYWYRQTLGQGPEFLTYFQNEAQLEKSRLLSDRFSAERPKGSFSTLEIQRTEQGDSAMYLCASSPSGGVNYGYTFGSGTRLTVV.

The J gene is TRBJ2-2, the V gene TRBV4-3; 7 nucleotides align to TRBD1. Germline V gene lookup returns CDR1 LGHNA and CDR2 YSLEER. The CDR3 is 18 amino acids. V gave up 1 base and J gave up 7 bases; unmatched junction bases: 15. The CDR3 region has the DNA TGCGCCAGCAGCCAAGCGCAGGGGGTGGGCAGTATAGACGGGGAGCTGTTTTTT. This gives the protein CASSQAQGVGSIDGELFF.

This clone has just one count. The chain recombines TRBV7-2 with TRBJ1-3; TRBD1 aligns across 11 bases. Germline loops: CDR1 SGHTA, CDR2 FQGNSA. Trimming cost V 5 bases and J 0 bases; bases outside gene matches: 6. This CDR3 is 17 amino acids long. The CDR3 is CASSRGTGGFSGNTIYF. The CDR3, as DNA: TGTGCCAGCAGCCGAGGGACAGGGGGGTTCTCTGGAAACACCATATATTTT. Supplemented by reference TRBV7-2 and TRBJ1-3, the full variable domain reads GAGVSQSPSNKVTEKGKDVELRCDPISGHTALYWYRQSLGQGLEFLIYFQGNSAPDKSGLPSDRFSAERTGGSVSTLTIQRTQQEDSAVYLCASSRGTGGFSGNTIYFGEGSWLTVV.

The chain recombines TRBV2 with TRBJ1-1; weak D call: TRBD1 (6 bases). The germline V and J ends were trimmed by 2 bases and 0 bases, with 10 bases remaining between them. Germline CDR1 and CDR2: SNHLY and FYNNEI. The CDR3 totals 15 residues. The CDR3 protein is CASSEPWTVNTEAFF. The CDR3 DNA sequence: TGTGCCAGCAGTGAACCGTGGACAGTGAACACTGAAGCTTTCTTT.

This chain uses TRBV2 with TRBJ1-2, with D perhaps TRBD1 (5 bases). CDR3 length: 13 amino acids. V shed 3 bases and J shed 8 bases, with 13 bases lying between them. CDR1 and CDR2 from the germline V gene are SNHLY and FYNNEI. The CDR3: CASSDYGAGGYTF. Written as DNA, the CDR3 is TGTGCCAGCAGTGACTACGGGGCGGGAGGCTACACCTTC.

This clone occurred many times. The same CDR3 also results from other DNA sequences found in this sample. The chain joins TRBV6-1 to TRBJ2-5; 12 positions match TRBD2. J lost 2 bases, V lost 2 bases, and 0 bases had no gene match. Germline V gene data show CDR1 as MNHNS and CDR2 as SASEGT. The CDR3 runs to 15 residues. This chain's CDR3 is CASSELAGGQETQYF. The CDR3 nucleotides are TGTGCCAGCAGTGAACTAGCGGGGGGGCAAGAGACCCAGTACTTC.

The CDR3 nucleotides read TGCGCCAGCAGCCAAGATTTAGGACAGGGCGTTGATACGCAGTATTTT. Translation gives CASSQDLGQGVDTQYF. The chain couples TRBV4-3 to TRBJ2-3, with 8 bases aligning to TRBD1. There are 16 residues in the CDR3. Germline V gene lookup returns CDR1 LGHNA and CDR2 YSLEER. After removal of 0 bases from V and 6 bases from J, the junction contained 8 bases not matched to a gene.

The genes are TRBV5-5 and TRBJ1-4; 7 nucleotides align to TRBD1. Germline lookup yields CDR1 SGHKS and CDR2 YYEKEE (reference sequence). The CDR3 runs to 15 residues. The trim removed 4 bases at V and 8 bases at J, leaving 11 bases unmatched. The CDR3 nucleotides are TGTGCCAGCAGCCGCTTGGAGGGGGCGAAGGAAAAACTGTTTTTT. Its protein product is CASSRLEGAKEKLFF.

V and J are TRBV2 and TRBJ2-3; D is possibly TRBD1 (5 bases). V was trimmed by 3 bases and J by 2 bases, leaving 12 bases between them. This CDR3 has 15 residues. CDR1 and CDR2 from the germline V gene are SNHLY and FYNNEI. CDR3 sequence reads: CASSEQGFSTDTQYF. The DNA of the CDR3 is TGTGCCAGCAGTGAGCAGGGATTTTCCACAGATACGCAGTATTTT.

The V gene is TRBV4-1, the J gene TRBJ2-6; TRBD2 matches 12 bases. J lost 5 bases, V lost 3 bases, and 11 bases had no gene match. From germline, CDR1 is MGHRA and CDR2 YSYEKL. The CDR3 is made up of 19 amino acids. In DNA form, the CDR3 reads TGCGCCAGCAGCCATAAACTTAGGACTAGCGGGGTGTGGGCCAACGTCCTGACTTTC. This codes for CASSHKLRTSGVWANVLTF.

The chain has TRBV5-6 and TRBJ1-2, with 10 bases aligning to TRBD1. The CDR3 consists of 15 residues. Germline CDR1 is SGHDT and CDR2 is YYEEEE. Trimming cost V 3 bases and J 4 bases; bases outside gene matches: 6. As DNA, the CDR3 is TGTGCCAGCAGCTCCCGACAGGGGGCTAGCTATGGCTACACCTTC. It yields the protein CASSSRQGASYGYTF.

A few counts support this clone. The CDR3 DNA reads as TGTGCCACCAGCAGACTCGGGGTAGGGGAAAAACTGTTTTTT. Translation: CATSRLGVGEKLFF. The J gene is TRBJ1-4, the V gene TRBV15; no definite D call. This CDR3 comprises 14 residues. Germline-derived CDR1 and CDR2 are LNHNV and YYDKDF (reference sequence). Trimming left V 2 bases short and J 8 bases short, with 12 bases between.

The gene calls are TRBV7-9 and TRBJ1-4; D is undetermined. CDR3 size: 14 residues. CDR1 is SEHNR and CDR2 is FQNEAQ in the germline V gene (reference sequence). Trimming left V 5 bases short and J 0 bases short, with 7 bases between. As DNA, the CDR3 is TGTGCCAGCAGCGCAGAGGCAACTAATGAAAAACTGTTTTTT. Translating gives CASSAEATNEKLFF.

The chain carries TRBV7-9 and TRBJ1-5, with 7 positions matching TRBD1. The V segment lost 5 bases and the J segment 6 bases; nucleotides outside the gene matches: 7. CDR1 is SEHNR and CDR2 is FQNEAQ in the germline V gene (reference sequence). CDR3 length: 14 residues. The CDR3 is CASSTGTESQPQHF. CDR3 coding DNA: TGTGCCAGCAGCACTGGGACAGAATCTCAGCCCCAGCATTTT.

J is TRBJ1-2 and V is TRBV6-5, with a weak D call TRBD1 (5 bases). The V gene's germline CDR1 is MNHEY and CDR2 SVGAGI. The CDR3 is 12 residues long. Trimming left V 2 bases short and J 7 bases short, with 8 bases between. CDR3 amino acids: CASSYGGFGYTF. The CDR3 nucleotides read TGTGCCAGCAGTTACGGGGGGTTTGGCTACACCTTC.

This chain links TRBV7-3 with TRBJ2-5, with TRBD1 matching 11 bases. The germline gives CDR1 SGHTA, CDR2 FQGTGA. The V and J ends lost 4 bases and 5 bases, in that order; junction bases with no gene match: 6. This CDR3 is built from 15 residues. The CDR3 loop reads CASSSGTGGGETQYF. The CDR3 nucleotides are TGTGCCAGCAGCTCCGGGACAGGGGGTGGTGAGACCCAGTACTTC.

J is TRBJ1-2 and V is TRBV5-1; no firm D call. The CDR3 contains 14 residues. Trimming removed 1 base at V and 0 bases at J, with 7 bases between. Per germline, CDR1 SGHRS and CDR2 YFSETQ. The CDR3 spells CASSLREANYGYTF. CDR3 bases: TGCGCCAGCAGCTTGAGGGAGGCTAACTATGGCTACACCTTC.

This clone was recorded a few times. The V and J genes are TRBV25-1 and TRBJ1-2; D not resolved. CDR1 MGHDK and CDR2 SYGVNS come from the germline V gene. V lost 3 bases and J 5 bases, leaving 10 bases between the germline ends. The CDR3 consists of 13 residues. This CDR3 is CASSDPNRYGYTF. In DNA, the CDR3 is TGTGCCAGCAGTGATCCAAACAGATATGGCTACACCTTC.

This clone has just a few counts. The chain is built from TRBV7-8 and TRBJ2-5, with 7 bases matching TRBD1. Germline V CDR1 and CDR2: SGHVS, FQNEAQ. After removal of 5 bases from V and 2 bases from J, the junction contained 8 bases not matched to a gene. This CDR3 region has 15 residues. CDR3 sequence (DNA): TGTGCCAGCAGCCGCGGGCGGACAGGTCAAGAGACCCAGTACTTC. This gives the protein CASSRGRTGQETQYF.

CDR3 in amino acids: CASSVGTGMNTEAFF. The CDR3 DNA sequence: TGTGCCAGCAGCGTAGGGACGGGGATGAACACTGAAGCTTTCTTT. This chain joins TRBV9 and TRBJ1-1; D is uncertain. Germline V gene lookup returns CDR1 SGDLS and CDR2 YYNGEE. V was shortened by 0 bases and J by 0 bases, with 9 bases between the two germline ends. This CDR3 contains 15 residues.

The chain links TRBV7-8 to TRBJ2-1; no definite D call. Trimming took off 5 bases at V and 7 bases at J, with 18 bases between the two ends. CDR3 length equals 15 residues. Germline CDR1 SGHVS, CDR2 FQNEAQ. This chain's CDR3 is CASSPSEAHGNEQFF. The CDR3 DNA is TGTGCCAGCAGCCCCTCGGAAGCCCACGGGAATGAGCAGTTCTTC. Combining the CDR3 with reference TRBV7-8 and TRBJ2-1 gives the whole variable domain GAGVSQSPRYKVAKRGQDVALRCDPISGHVSLFWYQQALGQGPEFLTYFQNEAQLDKSGLPSDRFFAERPEGSVSTLKIQRTQQEDSAVYLCASSPSEAHGNEQFFGPGTRLTVL.

The chain carries TRBV4-1 and TRBJ2-4; TRBD2 matches at 9 bases. The germline gives CDR1 MGHRA, CDR2 YSYEKL. The CDR3 loop spans 17 amino acids. V shed 0 bases, J shed 5 bases, and the junction held 8 bases outside the gene matches. CDR3 in amino acids: CASSQERQVAGENIQYF. In DNA form, the CDR3 reads TGCGCCAGCAGCCAAGAACGACAGGTAGCGGGGGAAAACATTCAGTACTTC.

The DNA of the CDR3 is TGTGCCTGGAGTGTACTCCGCGAGCAGTACTTC. It translates to CAWSVLREQYF. The chain employs TRBV30 and TRBJ2-7; unclear D gene. Trimming cost V 0 bases and J 6 bases, with 6 bases left between them. CDR1 and CDR2 from the germline V gene are GTSNPN and SVGIG (reference sequence). The CDR3 has 11 amino acids. Complete variable domain (other parts from reference TRBV30 and TRBJ2-7): SQTIHQWPATLVQPVGSPLSLECTVEGTSNPNLYWYRQAAGRGLQLLFYSVGIGQISSEVPQNLSASRPQDRQFILSSKKLLLSDSGFYLCAWSVLREQYFGPGTRLTVT.

CDR3 bases: TGTGCCAGCAGCCAAGCGGCGGGGGGCATTACTGAAGCTTTCTTT. It specifies CASSQAAGGITEAFF. This sequence joins TRBV14 and TRBJ1-1; D possibly corresponds to TRBD1 (6 bases). Germline CDR1 and CDR2: SGHDN and FVKESK. Trimming took off 1 base at V and 5 bases at J, with 14 bases between the two ends. This CDR3 region has 15 residues.

The chain links TRBV19 to TRBJ1-2, with TRBD1 identical over 9 bases. The CDR3 sequence is 15 residues long. CDR1 and CDR2 (germline): LNHDA, SQIVND (reference sequence). J was trimmed by 3 bases and V by 6 bases; bases with no gene match: 8. CDR3 DNA sequence: TGTGCCAGTAGAACGGGACAGGGAAGGGACTATGGCTACACCTTC. This gives the protein CASRTGQGRDYGYTF.

This clone occurred once. V and J are TRBV9 and TRBJ2-1, with D unresolved. The CDR3 has 15 amino acids. Deletions cut 4 bases from V and 0 bases from J, with 11 bases between. CDR1 and CDR2 (germline): SGDLS, YYNGEE. CDR3 coding DNA: TGTGCCAGCAGCTTTTCTTTTAGCTCCTACAATGAGCAGTTCTTC. Its translation is CASSFSFSSYNEQFF.